The T cell receptor (beta chain) described here comes from a study of cytomegalovirus exposure and HLA in healthy donors. General study findings and limits: Analyses of presence and absence presupposed an approximately uniform sequencing depth across donors. Reportedly, TCR beta sequences accurately predicted HLA-A and HLA-B alleles in most subjects. Information on immune exposure was restricted to one variable (CMV serostatus).

The V and J ends lost 5 bases and 0 bases respectively, with 10 bases between them. This CDR3 has 14 residues. Germline V gene data show CDR1 as SGHVS and CDR2 as FQNEAQ. Comment on this clone: Its target is unknown.

Use of 60 Vbeta and 13 Jbeta primers characterized the PCR. Original handling: Approximately 12 million of some 80 million unique TCR beta chains were shared, per a later count. Only in-frame clones appear in the TCRdb table, and some are missing; sequencing was by immunoSEQ multiplex PCR. D and trimming were read from the DNA, whereas the V and J calls and clone size are those reported in that table. The sample shows some 120,000 clones, roughly 80% of them seen only once. The J gene is TRBJ1-1, the V gene TRBV7-8; maybe TRBD1 (5 bases). Material: PBMCs. The sequence came from a man aged 30 to 39 in good health and CMV-seronegative. CDR3 nucleotide sequence: TGTGCCAGCAGCGCACAGGAGATGAACACTGAAGCTTTCTTT. It translates to CASSAQEMNTEAFF.